The rows below give T cell receptor beta chains drawn from one sample of a study of blood T cells in healthy people across ages. In TCRdb, the 5' RACE reads were re-called with MiXCR into one record per CDR3 protein. The repertoire holds 1,500,000 or so distinct CDR3 sequences, with approximately 43% as singletons. Sequencing was performed on blood. Receptors originate from a woman between 18 and 30 years old in good health. CDR3s include the opening cysteine and the closing phenylalanine or tryptophan. The D gene is left open where the match is weak. Expanded clones are given a class, and other clones once, few, many or no size at all.

d_gene: NA; abundance: many; j_gene: TRBJ2-1; v_gene: TRBV29-1; CDR3aa: CSVATYNEQFF; CDR3nt: TGCAGCGTTGCCACCTACAATGAGCAGTTCTTC
d_gene: NA; abundance: NA; j_gene: TRBJ2-7; v_gene: TRBV4-2; CDR3aa: CASSRETHRTSSYEQYF; CDR3nt: TGTGCCAGCAGCCGAGAGACCCACAGGACCAGCTCCTACGAGCAGTACTTC
d_gene: NA; abundance: NA; j_gene: TRBJ1-1; v_gene: TRBV18; CDR3aa: CASSPDVPNTEAFF; CDR3nt: TGTGCCAGCTCGCCGGACGTTCCGAACACTGAAGCTTTCTTT
d_gene: NA; abundance: few; j_gene: TRBJ1-2; v_gene: TRBV29-1; CDR3aa: CSTVTQGYTF; CDR3nt: TGCAGCACCGTTACCCAGGGCTACACCTTC
d_gene: TRBD1; abundance: once; j_gene: TRBJ1-2; v_gene: TRBV7-9; CDR3aa: CASSLRGHGNYGYTF; CDR3nt: TGTGCCAGCAGCTTAAGGGGGCACGGGAACTATGGCTACACCTTC
d_gene: TRBD2; abundance: few; j_gene: TRBJ2-6; v_gene: TRBV12-3/TRBV12-4; CDR3aa: CASSFRGGQVILGANVLTF; CDR3nt: TGTGCCAGCAGTTTCCGCGGGGGGCAGGTTATCCTAGGGGCCAACGTCCTGACTTTC
d_gene: NA; abundance: NA; j_gene: TRBJ1-6; v_gene: TRBV4-1; CDR3aa: CASAPLVKPNSPLHF; CDR3nt: TGCGCCAGCGCTCCCTTGGTTAAACCGAATTCACCCCTCCACTTT
d_gene: NA; abundance: NA; j_gene: TRBJ2-5; v_gene: TRBV29-1; CDR3aa: CSIEREYQETQYF; CDR3nt: TGCAGCATTGAGCGAGAGTACCAAGAGACCCAGTACTTC
d_gene: TRBD2; abundance: NA; j_gene: TRBJ2-7; v_gene: TRBV4-1; CDR3aa: CASSQLGGTPNEQYF; CDR3nt: TGCGCCAGCAGCCAGCTCGGGGGGACCCCAAACGAGCAGTACTTC
d_gene: NA; abundance: many; j_gene: TRBJ1-4; v_gene: TRBV30; CDR3aa: CAWSVVGGANEKLFF; CDR3nt: TGTGCCTGGAGTGTGGTCGGAGGGGCTAATGAAAAACTGTTTTTT
d_gene: NA; abundance: many; j_gene: TRBJ1-2; v_gene: TRBV6-6; CDR3aa: CASRRQDGYTF; CDR3nt: TGTGCCAGCAGAAGACAGGATGGCTACACCTTC
d_gene: NA; abundance: once; j_gene: TRBJ1-1; v_gene: TRBV6-2/TRBV6-3; CDR3aa: CASTPIFYTEAFF; CDR3nt: TGTGCCAGCACCCCGATTTTTTACACTGAAGCTTTCTTT
d_gene: TRBD2; abundance: NA; j_gene: TRBJ2-3; v_gene: TRBV23-1; CDR3aa: CASSQLTSGAPTDTQYF; CDR3nt: TGCGCCAGCAGTCAATTGACTAGCGGGGCCCCCACAGATACGCAGTATTTT
d_gene: TRBD1; abundance: once; j_gene: TRBJ2-7; v_gene: TRBV7-2; CDR3aa: CASSFGTASYGEQYF; CDR3nt: TGTGCCAGCAGCTTCGGGACAGCGAGCTACGGGGAGCAGTACTTC
d_gene: NA; abundance: NA; j_gene: TRBJ2-1; v_gene: TRBV12-3/TRBV12-4; CDR3aa: CASSFPETYNEQFF; CDR3nt: TGTGCCAGCAGTTTTCCGGAAACCTACAATGAGCAGTTCTTC
d_gene: TRBD2; abundance: NA; j_gene: TRBJ2-5; v_gene: TRBV4-3; CDR3aa: CASSQDLAVGYQETQYF; CDR3nt: TGCGCCAGCAGCCAAGATCTAGCGGTGGGGTACCAAGAGACCCAGTACTTC
d_gene: NA; abundance: few; j_gene: TRBJ2-1; v_gene: TRBV18; CDR3aa: CASSPMSSYNEQFF; CDR3nt: TGTGCCAGCTCACCAATGTCCTCCTACAATGAGCAGTTCTTC
d_gene: TRBD1; abundance: NA; j_gene: TRBJ1-2; v_gene: TRBV20-1; CDR3aa: CSARAKQGVYGYTF; CDR3nt: TGCAGTGCTAGAGCAAAACAGGGGGTCTATGGCTACACCTTC
d_gene: NA; abundance: few; j_gene: TRBJ2-7; v_gene: TRBV7-2; CDR3aa: CASRPLTSYVHEQYF; CDR3nt: TGTGCCAGCAGGCCGCTTACTAGTTACGTCCACGAGCAGTACTTC
d_gene: TRBD2; abundance: NA; j_gene: TRBJ2-3; v_gene: TRBV5-1; CDR3aa: CASSLGTSGALSTDTQYF; CDR3nt: TGCGCCAGCAGCTTGGGGACTAGCGGAGCCCTCAGCACAGATACGCAGTATTTT
d_gene: TRBD2; abundance: few; j_gene: TRBJ2-1; v_gene: TRBV11-2; CDR3aa: CASSSGPHAGGDEQFF; CDR3nt: TGTGCCAGCAGCTCAGGACCCCATGCGGGAGGCGATGAGCAGTTCTTC
d_gene: TRBD2; abundance: NA; j_gene: TRBJ2-3; v_gene: TRBV7-2; CDR3aa: CASTPASGLAGGGSTDTQYF; CDR3nt: TGTGCCAGCACTCCAGCCTCGGGACTAGCGGGAGGGGGGAGCACAGATACGCAGTATTTT
d_gene: NA; abundance: NA; j_gene: TRBJ1-4; v_gene: TRBV18; CDR3aa: CASSFTGLEKLFF; CDR3nt: TGTGCCAGCTCATTCACAGGTCTTGAAAAACTGTTTTTT
d_gene: NA; abundance: NA; j_gene: TRBJ1-2; v_gene: TRBV7-9; CDR3aa: CASSLGHTLGGYTF; CDR3nt: TGTGCCAGCAGCTTAGGCCATACCCTGGGGGGCTACACCTTC
d_gene: NA; abundance: NA; j_gene: TRBJ1-5; v_gene: TRBV9; CDR3aa: CASSVGPISNQPQHF; CDR3nt: TGTGCCAGCAGCGTAGGACCGATTAGCAATCAGCCCCAGCATTTT
d_gene: NA; abundance: many; j_gene: TRBJ2-1; v_gene: TRBV7-9; CDR3aa: CASSAGLREQFF; CDR3nt: TGTGCCAGCAGCGCGGGACTCCGAGAGCAGTTCTTC
d_gene: NA; abundance: NA; j_gene: TRBJ2-2; v_gene: TRBV7-3; CDR3aa: CASSLIEGAGELFF; CDR3nt: TGTGCCAGCAGCTTAATTGAGGGGGCCGGGGAGCTGTTTTTT